The 32 T cell receptor beta chains in this list originate from one sample, sequenced in a study of T cells after yellow fever vaccination. TCRdb fed the 5' RACE reads into MiXCR, producing one record per CDR3 protein. The table records about 340,000 distinct CDR3 sequences, roughly 8.7% of them present only once. The sample in question was PBMCs, obtained on the day of the first yellow fever vaccination. The receptors were gathered from a man younger than 30 who received the YFV17D yellow fever vaccine.

The chain employs TRBV28 and TRBJ1-6; a weak D match, TRBD1 (6 bases). The CDR3 runs to 16 residues. V gave up 2 bases and J gave up 8 bases, with 16 bases separating them. Germline-derived CDR1 and CDR2 are MDHEN and SYDVKM. CDR3 sequence reads: CASSLEPIGGHSPLHF. CDR3 in DNA: TGTGCCAGCAGTTTAGAGCCTATCGGGGGCCATTCACCCCTCCACTTT.

The V gene is TRBV12-3 or TRBV12-4, the J gene TRBJ2-7; D perhaps matches TRBD1 (6 bases). V shed 6 bases and J shed 2 bases, with 14 bases lying between them. This CDR3 region has 14 residues. As DNA, the CDR3 is TGTGCCAGCAGCTACGGGCAGGGGACCTACGAGCAGTACTTC. Encoded protein: CASSYGQGTYEQYF.

The chain carries TRBV28 and TRBJ2-5; perhaps D is TRBD1 or TRBD2 (6 bases each). Trimming cost V 6 bases and J 5 bases, with 25 bases left between them. Per germline, CDR1 MDHEN and CDR2 SYDVKM. The CDR3 length is 17 residues. CDR3 coding DNA: TGTGCCAGCAGACTGGAGGGGGATCTTTATTCGTGGGAGACCCAGTACTTC. It translates to CASRLEGDLYSWETQYF.

The chain couples TRBV20-1 to TRBJ1-5; 10 nucleotides line up with TRBD1. The CDR3 totals 13 residues. Germline V gene sequence: CDR1 DFQATT, CDR2 SNEGSKA (reference sequence). Losses at the gene ends were 7 bases for V and 4 bases for J; bases not matched to a gene: 4. Here the CDR3 DNA reads TGCAGTGTTACGGGACAGGGGAATCAGCCCCAGCATTTT. Translation gives CSVTGQGNQPQHF.

Ten or more counts support this clonotype. The chain carries TRBV12-3 or TRBV12-4 and TRBJ2-7, with 7 bases fitting TRBD2. CDR3 length: 13 residues. Germline trimming cut 3 bases from V and 7 bases from J; bases unmatched to any gene: 6. The CDR3 DNA sequence: TGTGCCAGCAGTTTTGTCCCCGGGGGGGAGCAGTACTTC. It yields the protein CASSFVPGGEQYF.

The chain links TRBV13 to TRBJ2-1; D remains ambiguous. CDR1 and CDR2 from the germline V gene are PRHDT and FYEKMQ (reference sequence). V lost 0 bases to trimming and J lost 2 bases, with 8 bases between them. This CDR3 contains 15 residues. CDR3 protein: CASSLGAVAYNEQFF. Here the CDR3 DNA reads TGTGCCAGCAGCTTAGGGGCGGTAGCCTACAATGAGCAGTTCTTC.

This clonotype was detected ten times or more. The chain uses TRBV4-1 and TRBJ1-1; the D gene is possibly TRBD1 (6 bases). The CDR3 totals 15 residues. V lost 4 bases to trimming and J lost 7 bases, with 19 bases between them. CDR1 is MGHRA and CDR2 is YSYEKL in the germline V gene. The CDR3 nucleotides are TGCGCCAGCAGCCCGGGGGCGGGAGGGGCCTATGAAGCTTTCTTT. It specifies CASSPGAGGAYEAFF.

This clonotype came up a few times. The rearrangement joins TRBV5-1 to TRBJ1-1; tentative D call: TRBD1 (5 bases). There are 17 residues in the CDR3. Trimming cost V 2 bases and J 3 bases, with 20 bases left between them. The germline V gene encodes CDR1 SGHRS and CDR2 YFSETQ. CDR3 in amino acids: CASSFMNGGPQDTEAFF. CDR3 nucleotides: TGCGCCAGCAGCTTTATGAATGGGGGACCTCAAGACACTGAAGCTTTCTTT.

This clonotype was counted only a few times. The rearrangement uses TRBV7-9 and TRBJ1-1; 9 bases are a match to TRBD1. V gave up 11 bases and J gave up 0 bases; unmatched junction bases: 10. The CDR3 is 15 amino acids. CDR1 is SEHNR, CDR2 FQNEAQ, per germline (reference sequence). This CDR3 reads CAVGQGQGMNTEAFF. CDR3 in DNA: TGTGCCGTAGGCCAGGGACAGGGCATGAACACTGAAGCTTTCTTT.

The rearrangement links TRBV6-2 or TRBV6-3 to TRBJ1-5; 10 bases match TRBD1. Trimming at V came to 2 bases and at J to 2 bases, leaving 12 bases not matched to a gene. Germline V gene sequence: CDR1 MNHEY, CDR2 SVGEGT. This CDR3 has 19 amino acids. This CDR3 reads CASSYNPTGGNRGNQPQHF. CDR3 bases: TGTGCCAGCAGTTACAACCCGACAGGGGGCAATCGGGGCAATCAGCCCCAGCATTTT.

This clonotype was picked up many times. This rearrangement joins TRBV5-1 to TRBJ2-5; D not certain. The CDR3 is 15 residues long. The germline V and J ends were trimmed by 4 bases and 3 bases, with 16 bases remaining between them. CDR1 is SGHRS and CDR2 is YFSETQ in the germline V gene. The CDR3 nucleotides are TGCGCCAGCAGCCTTGCAGTCCTGTCGGAAGAGACCCAGTACTTC. Amino acid sequence: CASSLAVLSEETQYF.

This chain joins TRBV6-2 or TRBV6-3 and TRBJ2-7; 7 bases are shared with TRBD2. Germline values: CDR1 MNHEY, CDR2 SVGEGT. CDR3 length: 21 residues. V lost 0 bases, J lost 0 bases, and 20 bases stayed unmatched. Here the CDR3 reads CASSYSKRGLLSPRSSYEQYV. The CDR3 DNA reads TGTGCCAGCAGTTACTCGAAGAGGGGACTACTAAGCCCTAGGAGCTCCTACGAGCAGTACGTC.

This clonotype was recorded a few times. The chain is built from TRBV20-1 and TRBJ2-3; TRBD2 matches 9 bases. Trimming cost V 5 bases and J 4 bases; bases outside gene matches: 16. This CDR3 spans 17 amino acids. Per germline, CDR1 DFQATT and CDR2 SNEGSKA (reference sequence). The CDR3 nucleotides read TGCAGTGCTGGGGGACAGACCGGGACTAGCTTCCCAGATACGCAGTATTTT. Amino acids: CSAGGQTGTSFPDTQYF.

This clonotype was seen a handful of times. The CDR3 bases are TGTGCCAGCAGTCCATGGGGACATAGCAATCAGCCCCAGCATTTT. The encoded protein is CASSPWGHSNQPQHF. The chain couples TRBV12-3 or TRBV12-4 to TRBJ1-5; weak D call: TRBD1 (6 bases). The length of the CDR3 is 15 residues. The ends were cut back, 5 bases at V and 0 bases at J, with 11 bases in the middle.

CDR3 in amino acids: CSAPPPAGVYNEQFF. In DNA form, the CDR3 reads TGCAGTGCTCCACCACCGGCGGGGGTCTACAATGAGCAGTTCTTC. V usage is TRBV20-1 and J usage is TRBJ2-1, with TRBD2 identical over 7 bases. The V gene's germline CDR1 is DFQATT and CDR2 SNEGSKA (reference sequence). V trimming: 5 bases; J trimming: 3 bases; junction bases outside the gene matches: 10. CDR3 length: 15 residues.

This clonotype was seen a handful of times. J is TRBJ2-3 and V is TRBV15, with D uncertain. Trimming shortened V by 3 bases and J by 7 bases, and 8 bases separated the two germline ends. The CDR3 extends over 12 amino acids. Germline V CDR1 and CDR2: LNHNV, YYDKDF (reference sequence). For the CDR3, the DNA is TGTGCCACCAGCAGTAACACGAATACGCAGTATTTT. Its translation: CATSSNTNTQYF. Using reference TRBV15 and TRBJ2-3 for the parts outside the CDR3, the full variable domain is DAMVIQNPRYQVTQFGKPVTLSCSQTLNHNVMYWYQQKSSQAPKLLFHYYDKDFNNEADTPDNFQSRRPNTSFCFLDIRSPGLGDTAMYLCATSSNTNTQYFGPGTRLTVL.

There are a few counts of this clonotype. This chain uses TRBV7-8 with TRBJ1-2, with no clear D. The CDR3 spans 12 residues. Trimming cost V 1 base and J 6 bases, with 6 bases left between them. Germline values: CDR1 SGHVS, CDR2 FQNEAQ. CDR3 amino acids: CASSLGEDGYTF. The CDR3 DNA follows: TGTGCCAGCAGCTTAGGGGAGGATGGCTACACCTTC. Drawing the rest from reference TRBV7-8 and TRBJ1-2, the complete variable domain is GAGVSQSPRYKVAKRGQDVALRCDPISGHVSLFWYQQALGQGPEFLTYFQNEAQLDKSGLPSDRFFAERPEGSVSTLKIQRTQQEDSAVYLCASSLGEDGYTFGSGTRLTVV.

This clonotype has a count of ten or more. The rearrangement joins TRBV5-1 to TRBJ2-5; no reliable D call. Germline CDR1 and CDR2: SGHRS and YFSETQ. This CDR3 has 15 amino acids. Trimming took 4 bases from V and 5 from J, leaving 18 bases between them. This CDR3 reads CASSTGRIGVETQYF. The CDR3 DNA is TGCGCCAGCAGCACCGGTCGTATTGGGGTGGAGACCCAGTACTTC.

The V and J genes are TRBV7-9 and TRBJ2-5; 12 bases are a match to TRBD1. Trimming at V came to 5 bases and at J to 4 bases, leaving 11 bases not matched to a gene. CDR1 SEHNR and CDR2 FQNEAQ come from the germline V gene (reference sequence). The CDR3 extends over 17 amino acids. CDR3 in amino acids: CASSVTPGTGGRETQYF. CDR3 DNA: TGTGCCAGCAGCGTTACCCCCGGGACAGGGGGCAGAGAGACCCAGTACTTC.

The CDR3 region has the DNA TGCGCCAGCAGCTCGATAGCCGGACTAGCGGGGGGCCCTTTCTCCTACAATGAGCAGTTCTTC. Translation gives CASSSIAGLAGGPFSYNEQFF. The V call is TRBV5-1, the J call TRBJ2-1, with 14 positions matching TRBD2. From germline, CDR1 is SGHRS and CDR2 YFSETQ. The CDR3 extends over 21 amino acids. V trimming: 3 bases; J trimming: 0 bases; junction bases outside the gene matches: 14.

This clonotype was counted many times. The chain uses TRBV5-6 and TRBJ1-2, with D maybe TRBD1 (5 bases). V was shortened by 0 bases and J by 6 bases, with 6 bases between the two germline ends. The CDR3 is made up of 12 amino acids. Germline V gene sequence: CDR1 SGHDT, CDR2 YYEEEE. The CDR3 loop is CASSLGTNGYTF. The CDR3, as DNA: TGTGCCAGCAGCTTGGGGACAAATGGCTACACCTTC.

This clonotype was detected only a few times. V gene TRBV7-8 combines with J gene TRBJ2-2; the match to TRBD2 covers 7 bases. V lost 2 bases to trimming and J lost 7 bases; unmatched junction nucleotides: 4. CDR3 length: 14 amino acids. CDR1 and CDR2 from the germline V gene are SGHVS and FQNEAQ. The CDR3 spells CASSLPAGFGELFF. In DNA, the CDR3 is TGTGCCAGCAGCTTACCAGCGGGGTTCGGGGAGCTGTTTTTT.

In this sample, this clonotype turned up many times. The V and J genes are TRBV20-1 and TRBJ1-5, with D maybe TRBD1 (6 bases). V gave up 4 bases and J gave up 5 bases, with 9 bases separating them. The CDR3 sequence is 12 residues long. From germline, CDR1 is DFQATT and CDR2 SNEGSKA (reference sequence). CDR3: CSATSGDQPQHF. The CDR3 DNA reads as TGCAGTGCTACCTCAGGGGATCAGCCCCAGCATTTT.

This clonotype was detected ten times or more. The rearrangement links TRBV21-1 to TRBJ2-3; the D call of TRBD2 is as the table states it, not checked on the DNA. TRBV21-1 corresponds to a pseudogene. The CDR3 sequence is 15 residues long. As DNA, the CDR3 is TGTGCCAGCAGCAAGCGGGACTCGCAGACTGATACGCAGTATTTT. This gives the protein CASSKRDSQTDTQYF.

This clonotype showed up just a few times. The chain combines TRBV4-3 with TRBJ2-3; TRBD2 matches at 9 bases. CDR3 length equals 15 residues. V trimming: 5 bases; J trimming: 1 base; junction bases outside the gene matches: 4. The germline CDR1 and CDR2 sequences are LGHNA and YSLEER. CDR3 DNA: TGCGCCAGCAGCATCATAGCGGGGGGCACAGATACGCAGTATTTT. Its translation: CASSIIAGGTDTQYF.

The chain carries TRBV3-1 and TRBJ1-6, with D maybe TRBD1 (5 bases). Between the trimmed V and J ends, which lost 1 base and 7 bases, there was a span of 8 bases. Germline V lookup: CDR1 LGHDT, CDR2 YNNKEL (reference sequence). The CDR3 totals 14 residues. CDR3: CASSQGRGNSPLHF. DNA for the CDR3: TGTGCCAGCAGCCAAGGAAGGGGAAATTCACCCCTCCACTTT.

This clonotype was observed a few times. The chain recombines TRBV20-1 with TRBJ1-5, with D hard to call. Trimming removed 2 bases at V and 0 bases at J, with 8 bases between. Germline V gene lookup returns CDR1 DFQATT and CDR2 SNEGSKA (reference sequence). The CDR3 is made up of 14 amino acids. The CDR3 DNA is TGCAGTGCTAGACAGGTTAATAGCAATCAGCCCCAGCATTTT. Protein sequence: CSARQVNSNQPQHF.

The V gene is TRBV18, the J gene TRBJ2-3; TRBD1 matches 7 bases. Germline V lookup: CDR1 KGHSH, CDR2 LQKENI. CDR3 size: 15 residues. J lost 4 bases, V lost 5 bases, and 9 bases had no gene match. This CDR3 reads CASSSGTEGPDTQYF. The CDR3 DNA sequence: TGTGCCAGCTCATCCGGGACAGAGGGGCCAGATACGCAGTATTTT.

The chain employs TRBV29-1 and TRBJ2-5, with D possibly matching TRBD2 (6 bases). Deletions cut 4 bases from V and 1 base from J, with 16 bases between. Germline V gene sequence: CDR1 SQVTM, CDR2 ANQGSEA. The CDR3 runs 15 residues. In nucleotides, the CDR3 is TGCAGCGTTGTAATGGGTAGCGGCCCCCAAGAGACCCAGTACTTC. Translating it yields CSVVMGSGPQETQYF.

Many counts were recorded for this clonotype. The chain carries TRBV19 and TRBJ1-4; 7 bases agree with TRBD1. V shed 6 bases, J shed 0 bases, and the junction held 7 bases outside the gene matches. CDR1 LNHDA and CDR2 SQIVND come from the germline V gene (reference sequence). The CDR3 extends over 16 amino acids. The CDR3 DNA reads as TGTGCCAGTAGCACACAGGGGCGTGCAACTAATGAAAAACTGTTTTTT. It translates to CASSTQGRATNEKLFF.

This clonotype was detected a few times. The J gene is TRBJ1-1, the V gene TRBV5-1; TRBD1 aligns across 9 bases. J lost 6 bases, V lost 7 bases, and 4 bases had no gene match. The CDR3 is 12 amino acids. Germline V CDR1 and CDR2: SGHRS, YFSETQ. The CDR3 DNA reads TGCGCCAGCCCCAGGACAGGGGCTGAAGCTTTCTTT. Translation gives CASPRTGAEAFF.

This chain joins TRBV7-2 and TRBJ1-6, with D perhaps TRBD1 (6 bases). Deletions cut 1 base from V and 10 bases from J, with 11 bases between. CDR3 length equals 14 residues. Germline-derived CDR1 and CDR2 are SGHTA and FQGNSA. Written as DNA, the CDR3 is TGTGCCAGCAGCTTAGGGCAGGGGAAATCACCCCTCCACTTT. As protein: CASSLGQGKSPLHF.